The 23 T cell receptor beta chains below all came from one sample that was sequenced in a study of T cells in Graves' hyperthyroidism and ophthalmopathy. RNA transcripts gave rise to amplified TCR beta CDR3 regions. In the first-round RT-PCR of the TCR CDR3, the HTBI primer set was used. Using its own MiXCR run on the multiplex PCR reads, TCRdb lists one record per CDR3 protein. The sample comprises around 690,000 distinct CDR3 sequences, roughly 20% of which are singletons, and over 30% rests with the top ten. The specimen sequenced was blood. The receptors derive from a man aged 25-45 years with Graves' ophthalmopathy.

This clonotype was counted between two and nine times. This sequence joins TRBV7-8 and TRBJ2-2; possibly TRBD2 for D (5 bases). CDR3 length equals 16 residues. Germline loops: CDR1 SGHVS, CDR2 FQNEAQ. Between the trimmed V and J ends, which lost 1 base and 1 base, there was a span of 10 bases. CDR3 sequence reads: CASSLGYEGNTGELFF. DNA of the CDR3: TGTGCCAGCAGCTTAGGGTACGAGGGGAACACCGGGGAGCTGTTTTTT.

This chain joins TRBV7-8 and TRBJ2-1; D is unclear. This CDR3 comprises 12 residues. V was clipped by 0 bases and J by 13 bases, with 10 bases between them. Germline V lookup: CDR1 SGHVS, CDR2 FQNEAQ. DNA of the CDR3: TGTGCCAGCAGCTTAGCGTCTATGACACAGTTCTTC. Translation gives CASSLASMTQFF.

In its sample, this clonotype was seen a few times. The chain recombines TRBV10-3 with TRBJ2-7; perhaps TRBD2 as D (6 bases). The CDR3 has 16 amino acids. CDR1 and CDR2 from the germline V gene are ENHRY and SYGVKD. Trimming stripped 7 bases from V and 3 bases from J, with 22 bases between. CDR3 sequence: CAITSGNSGTHYEQYF. The CDR3 DNA reads TGTGCCATCACCTCAGGGAATAGCGGTACCCACTACGAGCAGTACTTC.

This rearrangement joins TRBV19 to TRBJ2-1; maybe TRBD2 (5 bases). The CDR3 has 15 residues. The V gene lost 8 bases and the J gene lost 5 bases, with 19 bases spanning the gap. Per germline, CDR1 LNHDA and CDR2 SQIVND (reference sequence). CDR3 DNA: TGTGCCAGTCAGAGGGTGGATACTTCCCACAATGAGCAGTTCTTC. This sequence encodes CASQRVDTSHNEQFF.

This clonotype was counted only a few times. A much larger clone sits a single nucleotide away, making a read error possible. The chain links TRBV6-2 or TRBV6-3 to TRBJ2-1; 9 bases fit TRBD1. This CDR3 is 18 amino acids long. Germline V CDR1 and CDR2: MNHEY, SVGEGT. In nucleotides, the CDR3 is TGTGTCAGCAGCGGCCTTGGTTGGGGGACAGGGCCCTACAATGAGCAGTTCTTC. Encoded protein: CVSSGLGWGTGPYNEQFF.

This clonotype was counted a few times. The chain combines TRBV20-1 with TRBJ2-5, with D possibly TRBD2 on 7 matching bases. The CDR3 loop spans 14 amino acids. V lost 6 bases, J lost 5 bases, and 19 bases lay in between. Germline CDR1 is DFQATT and CDR2 is SNEGSKA (reference sequence). CDR3 residues: CSAPLWEGVETQYF. In nucleotides, the CDR3 is TGCAGTGCACCCCTGTGGGAGGGGGTTGAGACCCAGTACTTC.

About this clonotype itself: At one end the junction does not follow the germline gene, possibly because of a read error. This rearrangement joins TRBV7-2 to TRBJ1-1, with D perhaps TRBD1 (5 bases). Per the germline V gene, CDR1 is SGHTA and CDR2 is FQGNSA. The CDR3 length is 15 residues. CDR3 amino acids: CAGSSPGIDREGAFF. The CDR3 DNA sequence: TGTGCCGGCAGCTCCCCCGGGATTGACCGGGAGGGGGCTTTCTTT.

The sample holds a few counts of this clonotype. This chain uses TRBV3-1 with TRBJ2-1, with a possible D match to TRBD2 (6 bases). The length of the CDR3 is 14 residues. The V end lost 0 bases, the J end lost 4 bases, and 7 bases lay between the germline ends. Germline CDR1 reads LGHDT; CDR2 reads YNNKEL (reference sequence). The CDR3 DNA is TGTGCCAGCAGCCAAGAAGGGACTTACAATGAGCAGTTCTTC. Protein product: CASSQEGTYNEQFF.

This clonotype has ten or more counts. The J gene is TRBJ1-1, the V gene TRBV18; D call uncertain. CDR1 is KGHSH and CDR2 is LQKENI in the germline V gene. This CDR3 is built from 12 residues. V lost 3 bases and J lost 5, with 7 bases in between. This CDR3 is CASSPGETEAFF. For the CDR3, the DNA is TGTGCCAGCTCACCCGGGGAGACTGAAGCTTTCTTT.

The CDR3 bases are TGTGCCAGCAGCTTAGAGGGGGGACCCTCTACCCTCAACGAGCAGTACTTC. Its translation is CASSLEGGPSTLNEQYF. The V and J genes are TRBV7-8 and TRBJ2-7; D could derive from TRBD1 or TRBD2 (6 bases each). The CDR3 length is 17 residues. Germline V gene data show CDR1 as SGHVS and CDR2 as FQNEAQ. Trimming pared 1 base from V and 5 bases from J, leaving 21 bases between.

This clonotype was seen at least ten times. The chain employs TRBV2 and TRBJ1-4; D unclear. The CDR3 totals 14 residues. Trimming shortened V by 7 bases and J by 8 bases, and 17 bases separated the two germline ends. Germline assignment: CDR1 SNHLY and CDR2 FYNNEI. The CDR3 spells CASIFGGTSEKLFF. CDR3 nucleotides: TGTGCCAGCATCTTCGGCGGAACCTCCGAAAAACTGTTTTTT.

The J gene is TRBJ1-1, the V gene TRBV7-9; D remains ambiguous. The CDR3 runs 15 residues. The ends were cut back, 1 base at V and 1 base at J, with 10 bases in the middle. Per germline, CDR1 SEHNR and CDR2 FQNEAQ (reference sequence). Written as DNA, the CDR3 is TGTGCCAGCAGCTTAGTAGGCCGCCCGAACACTGAAGCTTTCTTT. This codes for CASSLVGRPNTEAFF.

This clonotype was detected a few times. This chain uses TRBV5-6 with TRBJ1-4; D ambiguous. The CDR3 runs to 13 residues. Germline V CDR1 and CDR2: SGHDT, YYEEEE. Trimming removed 4 bases from V and 7 bases from J, with 11 bases in between. The CDR3 here is CASSPRSGEKLFF. CDR3 nucleotides: TGTGCCAGCAGCCCCAGGAGCGGTGAAAAACTGTTTTTT.

This clonotype was seen a few times. This chain uses TRBV5-1 with TRBJ2-5; D could derive from TRBD1 or TRBD2 (7 bases each). V dropped 4 bases and J dropped 1 base, with 17 bases sitting between them. Germline V lookup: CDR1 SGHRS, CDR2 YFSETQ. There are 16 residues in the CDR3. The CDR3 sequence: CASSPRGGPVQETQYF. The CDR3 nucleotides read TGCGCCAGCAGCCCCAGGGGGGGCCCCGTCCAAGAGACCCAGTACTTC. The full variable domain, its missing parts supplied by reference TRBV5-1 and TRBJ2-5, is KAGVTQTPRYLIKTRGQQVTLSCSPISGHRSVSWYQQTPGQGLQFLFEYFSETQRNKGNFPGRFSGRQFSNSRSEMNVSTLELGDSALYLCASSPRGGPVQETQYFGPGTRLLVL.

The chain links TRBV20-1 to TRBJ2-1, with 12 bases identical to TRBD1. Germline loops: CDR1 DFQATT, CDR2 SNEGSKA (reference sequence). The CDR3 runs to 14 residues. The ends lost 5 bases at V and 6 bases at J; junction bases unmatched: 5. The CDR3, as DNA: TGCAGTGCTGGGGACAGGGGGCGAAGCAATGAGCAGTTCTTC. Its translation: CSAGDRGRSNEQFF.

This chain links TRBV24-1 with TRBJ2-5; TRBD1 is a possible D gene (6 bases). The V end was cut by 5 bases, the J end by 5 bases, with 11 bases between. The CDR3 runs to 13 residues. The germline V gene encodes CDR1 KGHDR and CDR2 SFDVKD. CDR3 sequence: CATSGGGRETQYF. The CDR3 coding sequence is TGTGCCACCAGTGGAGGGGGTCGGGAGACCCAGTACTTC.

This chain links TRBV6-1 with TRBJ1-4, with TRBD1 as a possible D gene (6 bases). This CDR3 has 15 residues. The V end was cut by 5 bases, the J end by 0 bases, with 10 bases between. The germline V gene encodes CDR1 MNHNS and CDR2 SASEGT. CDR3 sequence (DNA): TGTGCCAGCAGTAACAGGGATCCAACTAATGAAAAACTGTTTTTT. It is translated as CASSNRDPTNEKLFF.

There are many counts of this clonotype. The rearrangement uses TRBV2 and TRBJ1-1, with D tentatively TRBD1 (6 bases). This CDR3 spans 16 amino acids. Trimming took off 5 bases at V and 0 bases at J, with 16 bases between the two ends. Germline V gene sequence: CDR1 SNHLY, CDR2 FYNNEI. The CDR3 DNA follows: TGTGCCAGCAGTTCGGGGGGCGGACCGATGAACACTGAAGCTTTCTTT. The encoded protein is CASSSGGGPMNTEAFF.

The chain combines TRBV27 with TRBJ2-7; 12 nucleotides align to TRBD2. The CDR3 sequence is 13 residues long. Germline CDR1 reads MNHEY; CDR2 reads SMNVEV (reference sequence). V lost 6 bases and J lost 6; bases outside the gene matches: 3. CDR3 in amino acids: CASSLTSGSEQYF. The CDR3 bases are TGTGCCAGCAGCTTGACTAGCGGGAGCGAGCAGTACTTC.

This clonotype was counted many times. This chain uses TRBV18 with TRBJ2-7; no firm D call. The CDR3 consists of 15 residues. Per germline, CDR1 KGHSH and CDR2 LQKENI. The ends were cut back, 2 bases at V and 0 bases at J, with 11 bases in the middle. CDR3 amino acids: CASSPTQTVSYEQYF. CDR3 coding DNA: TGTGCCAGCTCACCAACCCAGACGGTCTCCTACGAGCAGTACTTC.

The sample holds a few counts of this clonotype. The chain joins TRBV29-1 to TRBJ2-5; TRBD2 aligns across 7 bases. The germline V gene has CDR1 SQVTM and CDR2 ANQGSEA. The length of the CDR3 is 13 residues. V was clipped by 6 bases and J by 4 bases; unmatched bases: 8. Here the CDR3 reads CSVVGRHLETQYF. As DNA, the CDR3 is TGCAGCGTAGTCGGGAGGCACCTAGAGACCCAGTACTTC.

This clonotype showed up just a few times. CDR3 loop: CSARGDWGARTQYF. The CDR3 nucleotides are TGCAGTGCTAGGGGGGATTGGGGGGCGAGGACCCAGTACTTC. The chain has TRBV20-1 and TRBJ2-5; D may correspond to TRBD1 or TRBD2 (6 bases each). The CDR3 length is 14 residues. With 3 bases removed from V and 7 bases from J, the gap between germline ends came to 18 bases. The germline gives CDR1 DFQATT, CDR2 SNEGSKA (reference sequence).

V gene TRBV18 combines with J gene TRBJ1-1, with D unclear. Germline V CDR1 and CDR2: KGHSH, LQKENI. CDR3 length: 16 amino acids. V lost 0 bases to trimming and J lost 1 base, with 12 bases between them. Here the CDR3 DNA reads TGTGCCAGCTCACCACCTCGGACGACAAGGAACACTGAAGCTTTCTTT. It is translated as CASSPPRTTRNTEAFF.